This TCR beta chain appears in the sequencing data of a study of shared clonotypes between healthy human individuals. Study summary: CD4 naive and CD4 memory each took three plates per donor, while CD8 naive took two and CD8 memory one. Study-wide results and limits: Generation probabilities were higher for clonotypes shared across all four sorted-subset donors than for unshared ones. In general, naive subsets displayed greater estimated richness than memory subsets did.

The CDR3 covers 13 residues. Germline V gene sequence: CDR1 SGHNT, CDR2 YENEEA. V lost 0 bases and J 8 bases, leaving 10 bases between the germline ends. As to this clone: Its target is unknown.

Sequencing was performed with immunoSEQ multiplex PCR; in TCRdb, only in-frame clones are kept and a portion is missing. This repertoire shows 2 million to 3 million clones, roughly 93% found once; its top ten account for 0.36%. Sequencing was carried out using naive CD4+ T cells from PBMCs. The subset here: CD45RA+ positively selected. The TCR was taken from a man aged 18 to 29 in good health. Some clones in this sample may be carry-over from other donors' samples. V gene TRBV11-3 combines with J gene TRBJ1-2; no firm D call. In nucleotides, the CDR3 is TGTGCCAGCAGCTTAGACGGCGGAAGCGGCTACACCTTC. Its translation is CASSLDGGSGYTF.